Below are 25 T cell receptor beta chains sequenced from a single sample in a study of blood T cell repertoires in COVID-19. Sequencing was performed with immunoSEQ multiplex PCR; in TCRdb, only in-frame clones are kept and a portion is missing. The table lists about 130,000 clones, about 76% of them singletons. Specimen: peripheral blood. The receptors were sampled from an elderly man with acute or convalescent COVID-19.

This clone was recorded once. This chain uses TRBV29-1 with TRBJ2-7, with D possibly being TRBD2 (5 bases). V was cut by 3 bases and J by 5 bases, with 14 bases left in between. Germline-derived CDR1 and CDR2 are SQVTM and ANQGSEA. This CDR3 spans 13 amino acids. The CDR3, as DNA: TGCAGCGTTGACGTCCCCCCAGCGGACGAGCAGTACTTC. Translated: CSVDVPPADEQYF.

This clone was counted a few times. The CDR3 here is CSVRTGANTEAFF. CDR3 DNA sequence: TGCAGCGTCCGGACAGGGGCGAACACTGAAGCTTTCTTT. This chain uses TRBV29-1 with TRBJ1-1; 9 bases fit TRBD1. The germline V gene has CDR1 SQVTM and CDR2 ANQGSEA. The CDR3 consists of 13 residues. V was pared by 6 bases and J by 1 base, with 3 bases of the junction left unmatched.

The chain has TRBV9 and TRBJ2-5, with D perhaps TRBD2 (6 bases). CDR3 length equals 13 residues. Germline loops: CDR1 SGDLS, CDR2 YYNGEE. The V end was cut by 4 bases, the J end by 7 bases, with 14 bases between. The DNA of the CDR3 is TGTGCCAGCAGCCCCGGGGGATTCGGGACCCAGTACTTC. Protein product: CASSPGGFGTQYF. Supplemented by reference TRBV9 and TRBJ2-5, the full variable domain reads DSGVTQTPKHLITATGQRVTLRCSPRSGDLSVYWYQQSLDQGLQFLIQYYNGEERAKGNILERFSAQQFPDLHSELNLSSLELGDSALYFCASSPGGFGTQYFGPGTRLLVL.

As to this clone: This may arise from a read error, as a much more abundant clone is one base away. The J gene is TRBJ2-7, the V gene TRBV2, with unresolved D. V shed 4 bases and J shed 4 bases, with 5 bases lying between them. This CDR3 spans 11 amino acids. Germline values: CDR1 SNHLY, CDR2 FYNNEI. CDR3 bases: TGTGCCAGCAGTGTTAATTACGAGCAGTACTTC. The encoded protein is CASSVNYEQYF.

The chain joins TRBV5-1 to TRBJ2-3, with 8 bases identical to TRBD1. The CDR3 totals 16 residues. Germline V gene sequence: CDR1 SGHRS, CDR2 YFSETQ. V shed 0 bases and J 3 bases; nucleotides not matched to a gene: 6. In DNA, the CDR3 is TGCGCCAGCAGCTTGGCCGTCCAGGGGGCAACAGATACGCAGTATTTT. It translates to CASSLAVQGATDTQYF.

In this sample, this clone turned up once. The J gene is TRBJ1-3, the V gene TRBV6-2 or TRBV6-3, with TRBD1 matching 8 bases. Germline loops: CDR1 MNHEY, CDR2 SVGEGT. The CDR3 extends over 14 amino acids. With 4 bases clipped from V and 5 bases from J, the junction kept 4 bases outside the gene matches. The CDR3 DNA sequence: TGTGCCAGCAGTTCGGGACAGGCGAGAAACACCATATATTTT. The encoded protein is CASSSGQARNTIYF.

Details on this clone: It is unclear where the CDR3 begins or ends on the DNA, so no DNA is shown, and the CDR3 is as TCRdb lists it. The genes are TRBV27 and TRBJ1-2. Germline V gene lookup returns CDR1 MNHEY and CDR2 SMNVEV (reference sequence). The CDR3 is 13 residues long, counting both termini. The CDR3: CASSFRDFRGYTF.

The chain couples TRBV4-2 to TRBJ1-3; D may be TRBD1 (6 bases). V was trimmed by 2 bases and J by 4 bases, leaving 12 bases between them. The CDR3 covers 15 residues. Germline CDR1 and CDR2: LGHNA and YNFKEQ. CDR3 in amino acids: CASSQQQGSGNTIYF. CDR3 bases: TGTGCCAGCAGCCAACAACAGGGTTCGGGAAACACCATATATTTT.

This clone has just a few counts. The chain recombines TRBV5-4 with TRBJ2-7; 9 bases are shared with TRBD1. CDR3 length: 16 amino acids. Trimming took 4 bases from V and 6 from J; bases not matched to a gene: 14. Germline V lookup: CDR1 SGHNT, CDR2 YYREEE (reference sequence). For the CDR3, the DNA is TGTGCCAGCAGCCACCAACAGGGGGCGCAAGTTCGCGAGCAGTACTTC. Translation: CASSHQQGAQVREQYF.

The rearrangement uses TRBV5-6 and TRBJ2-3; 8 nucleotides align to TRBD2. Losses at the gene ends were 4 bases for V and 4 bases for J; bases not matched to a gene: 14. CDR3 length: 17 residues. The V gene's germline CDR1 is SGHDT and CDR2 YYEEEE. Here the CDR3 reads CASSPDLSSGWADTQYF. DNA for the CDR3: TGTGCCAGCAGCCCCGATTTGTCTAGCGGGTGGGCAGATACGCAGTATTTT.

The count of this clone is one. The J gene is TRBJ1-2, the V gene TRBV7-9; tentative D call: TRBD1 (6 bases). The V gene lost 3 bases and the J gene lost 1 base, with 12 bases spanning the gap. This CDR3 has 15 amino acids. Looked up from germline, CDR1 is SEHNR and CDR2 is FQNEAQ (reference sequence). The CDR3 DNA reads TGTGCCAGCAGCTTCGGGACACTAGATAACTATGGCTACACCTTC. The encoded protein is CASSFGTLDNYGYTF. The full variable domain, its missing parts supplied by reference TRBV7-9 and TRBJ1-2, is DTGVSQNPRHKITKRGQNVTFRCDPISEHNRLYWYRQTLGQGPEFLTYFQNEAQLEKSRLLSDRFSAERPKGSFSTLEIQRTEQGDSAMYLCASSFGTLDNYGYTFGSGTRLTVV.

CDR3 coding DNA: TGTGCCTGGAGTGTAGAACATAATAGCAATCAGCCCCAGCATTTT. Translated, it gives CAWSVEHNSNQPQHF. The rearrangement uses TRBV30 and TRBJ1-5, with D hard to call. The CDR3 has 15 amino acids. Germline V gives CDR1 GTSNPN, CDR2 SVGIG (reference sequence). V was trimmed by 0 bases and J by 0 bases, leaving 9 bases between them.

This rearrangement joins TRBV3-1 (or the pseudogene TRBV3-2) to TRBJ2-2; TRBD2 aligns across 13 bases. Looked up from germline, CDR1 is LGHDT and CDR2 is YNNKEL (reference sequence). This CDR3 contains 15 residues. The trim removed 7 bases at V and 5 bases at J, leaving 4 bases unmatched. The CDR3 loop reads CASTTTSGGTGELFF. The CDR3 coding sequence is TGTGCCAGCACCACGACTAGCGGGGGGACCGGGGAGCTGTTTTTT.

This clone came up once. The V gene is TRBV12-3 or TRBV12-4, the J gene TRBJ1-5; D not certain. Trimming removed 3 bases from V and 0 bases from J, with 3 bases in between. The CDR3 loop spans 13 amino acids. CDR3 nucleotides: TGTGCCAGCAGTTTTAGTAGCAATCAGCCCCAGCATTTT. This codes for CASSFSSNQPQHF.

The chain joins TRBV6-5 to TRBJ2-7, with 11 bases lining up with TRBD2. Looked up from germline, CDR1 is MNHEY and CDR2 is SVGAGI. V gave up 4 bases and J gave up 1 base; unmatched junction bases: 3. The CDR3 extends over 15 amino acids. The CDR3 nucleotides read TGTGCCAGCAGTTTAACTAGCGGGGGTTCCTACGAGCAGTACTTC. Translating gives CASSLTSGGSYEQYF.

The chain's CDR3 is CASSLGHGYTF. CDR3 bases: TGTGCCAGCTCGTTGGGCCATGGCTACACCTTC. This chain joins TRBV3-1 (or the pseudogene TRBV3-2) and TRBJ1-2; D is unclear. Deletions cut 8 bases from V and 6 bases from J, with 10 bases between. Per the germline V gene, CDR1 is LGHDT and CDR2 is YNNKEL (reference sequence). This CDR3 comprises 11 residues.

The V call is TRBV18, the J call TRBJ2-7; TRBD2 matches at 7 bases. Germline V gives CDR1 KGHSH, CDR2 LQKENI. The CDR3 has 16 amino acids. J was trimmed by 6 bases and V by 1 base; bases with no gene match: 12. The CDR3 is CASSPRPRGVTREQYF. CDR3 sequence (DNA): TGTGCCAGCTCACCACGCCCCCGGGGGGTTACGCGCGAGCAGTACTTC.

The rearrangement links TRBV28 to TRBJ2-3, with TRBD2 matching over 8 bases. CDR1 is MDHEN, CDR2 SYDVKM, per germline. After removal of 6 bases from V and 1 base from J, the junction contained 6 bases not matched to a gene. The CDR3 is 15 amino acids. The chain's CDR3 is CASRSGGGGTDTQYF. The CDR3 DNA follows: TGTGCCAGCAGAAGCGGGGGAGGGGGCACAGATACGCAGTATTTT.

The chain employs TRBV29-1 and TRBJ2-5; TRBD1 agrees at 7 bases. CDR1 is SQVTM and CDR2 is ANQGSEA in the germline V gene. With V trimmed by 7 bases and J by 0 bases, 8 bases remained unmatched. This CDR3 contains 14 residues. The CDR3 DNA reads TGCAGCGGCCTGGGACAGTTTTACCAAGAGACCCAGTACTTC. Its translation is CSGLGQFYQETQYF.

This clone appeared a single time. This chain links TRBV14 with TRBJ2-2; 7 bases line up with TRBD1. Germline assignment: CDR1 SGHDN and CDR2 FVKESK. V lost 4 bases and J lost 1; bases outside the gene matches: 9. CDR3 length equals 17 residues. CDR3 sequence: CASSRYRGPLNTGELFF. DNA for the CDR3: TGTGCCAGCAGCCGTTACAGGGGCCCTCTGAACACCGGGGAGCTGTTTTTT.

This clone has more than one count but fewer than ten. The CDR3 here is CASSQDGGESVYGYTF. CDR3 in DNA: TGCGCCAGCAGCCAAGATGGCGGGGAGAGTGTGTATGGCTACACCTTC. This chain uses TRBV4-1 with TRBJ1-2, with D unclear. Germline CDR1 and CDR2: MGHRA and YSYEKL. V was trimmed by 0 bases and J by 5 bases, leaving 16 bases between them. The CDR3 has 16 residues.

The CDR3, as DNA: TGCGCCAGCAGCCTCGGACTAGCGGGCCACAATGAGCAGTTCTTC. This sequence encodes CASSLGLAGHNEQFF. The chain has TRBV5-1 and TRBJ2-1, with 11 nucleotides matching TRBD2. In germline, CDR1 is SGHRS, CDR2 YFSETQ. V shed 4 bases and J 5 bases; nucleotides not matched to a gene: 5. The CDR3 has 15 amino acids.

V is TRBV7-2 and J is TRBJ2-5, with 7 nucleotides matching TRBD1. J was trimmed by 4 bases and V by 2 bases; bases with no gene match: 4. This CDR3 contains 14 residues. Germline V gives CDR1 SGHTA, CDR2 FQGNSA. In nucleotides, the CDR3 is TGTGCCAGCAGCTTACAGACAGGGCCAGAGACCCAGTACTTC. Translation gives CASSLQTGPETQYF.

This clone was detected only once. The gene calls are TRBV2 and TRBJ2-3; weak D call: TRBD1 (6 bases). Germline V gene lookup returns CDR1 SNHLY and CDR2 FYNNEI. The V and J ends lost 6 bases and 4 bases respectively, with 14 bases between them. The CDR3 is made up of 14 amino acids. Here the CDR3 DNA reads TGTGCCAGCAGCGTTATGACAGGCGCAGATACGCAGTATTTT. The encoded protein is CASSVMTGADTQYF.

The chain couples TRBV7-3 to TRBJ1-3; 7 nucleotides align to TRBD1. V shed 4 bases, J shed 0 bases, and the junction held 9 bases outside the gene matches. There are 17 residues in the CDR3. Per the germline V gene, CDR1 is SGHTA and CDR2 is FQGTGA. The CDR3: CASSWARGGGSGNTIYF. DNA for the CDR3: TGTGCCAGCAGCTGGGCCCGAGGGGGCGGCTCTGGAAACACCATATATTTT.